These T cell receptor beta chains were read from a single sample in a study of PD-1 blockade in mismatch repair-deficient tumors. Using immunoSEQ multiplex PCR, the repertoire was profiled, and TCRdb retains in-frame clones only, with some absent. The profile shows about 130,000 clones, around nine tenths of them singletons. This sample comprised peripheral blood, obtained approximately 73 weeks after starting pembrolizumab. The receptors originated from an adult with mismatch repair-deficient cancer. CDR3s include the opening cysteine and the closing phenylalanine or tryptophan. Each record gives: D gene, clone size, CDR3 length, J gene, V gene, CDR3 DNA, CDR3 protein. The D gene is left open where the match is weak. Not every row has a clone size; where given, it reads once, few, many or a size class.

d_call: -
clone_size: -
cdr3_length: 10
j_call: TRBJ2-7
v_call: TRBV5-4
cdr3_nt: TGTGGTTGGGGGGACTACGAGCAGTACTTC
cdr3_aa: CGWGDYEQYF

d_call: TRBD1
clone_size: -
cdr3_length: 15
j_call: TRBJ2-7
v_call: TRBV30
cdr3_nt: TGTGCCTGGAGTGGCCGGGACAGGGGGAGGTACGAGCAGTACTTC
cdr3_aa: CAWSGRDRGRYEQYF

d_call: -
clone_size: -
cdr3_length: 11
j_call: TRBJ1-1
v_call: TRBV29-1
cdr3_nt: TGCAGCGTGGGTAGAAACACTGAAGCTTTCTTT
cdr3_aa: CSVGRNTEAFF

d_call: -
clone_size: -
cdr3_length: 14
j_call: TRBJ2-7
v_call: TRBV4-1
cdr3_nt: TGCGCCAGCAGCCAAGGGCCGAGCCCGTACGAGCAGTACTTC
cdr3_aa: CASSQGPSPYEQYF

d_call: -
clone_size: -
cdr3_length: 11
j_call: TRBJ1-2
v_call: TRBV28
cdr3_nt: TGTGCCAGCAGTGCCGACTATGGCTACACCTTC
cdr3_aa: CASSADYGYTF

d_call: TRBD1
clone_size: -
cdr3_length: 16
j_call: TRBJ1-1
v_call: TRBV9
cdr3_nt: TGTGCCAGCAGCCAAGACAGGGGGGCGATGAACACTGAAGCTTTCTTT
cdr3_aa: CASSQDRGAMNTEAFF

d_call: -
clone_size: -
cdr3_length: 16
j_call: TRBJ2-7
v_call: TRBV5-1
cdr3_nt: TGCGCCAGCAGCCGGGGAGGGGGAAGGAATGCTTACGAGCAGTACTTC
cdr3_aa: CASSRGGGRNAYEQYF

d_call: TRBD2
clone_size: -
cdr3_length: 16
j_call: TRBJ2-3
v_call: TRBV28
cdr3_nt: TGTGCCAGCAGTTTCAGAGGAGCGGGAGTTATATATACGCAGTATTTT
cdr3_aa: CASSFRGAGVIYTQYF

d_call: TRBD2
clone_size: -
cdr3_length: 17
j_call: TRBJ2-2
v_call: TRBV4-1
cdr3_nt: TGCGCCAGCAGCCAAGCGGGACTAGCCCTAAACACCGGGGAGCTGTTTTTT
cdr3_aa: CASSQAGLALNTGELFF

d_call: TRBD1
clone_size: once
cdr3_length: 15
j_call: TRBJ2-7
v_call: TRBV6-5
cdr3_nt: TGTGCCAGCAGTTACTCGGCAGGGGGCAGCTACGAGCAGTACTTC
cdr3_aa: CASSYSAGGSYEQYF

d_call: -
clone_size: -
cdr3_length: 14
j_call: TRBJ1-1
v_call: TRBV7-9
cdr3_nt: TGTGCCAGCAGCTTAGTCTCGGCGAACACTGAAGCTTTCTTT
cdr3_aa: CASSLVSANTEAFF

d_call: TRBD2
clone_size: -
cdr3_length: 16
j_call: TRBJ2-5
v_call: TRBV5-6
cdr3_nt: TGTGCCAGCAGCTTGGCGCTAGCGGGATACCAAGAGACCCAGTACTTC
cdr3_aa: CASSLALAGYQETQYF

d_call: TRBD1
clone_size: -
cdr3_length: 14
j_call: TRBJ2-7
v_call: TRBV30
cdr3_nt: TGTGCCTGGAGTCTCGGGACAGGGAACTACGAGCAGTACTTC
cdr3_aa: CAWSLGTGNYEQYF

d_call: TRBD1
clone_size: -
cdr3_length: 14
j_call: TRBJ2-7
v_call: TRBV13
cdr3_nt: TGTGCCAGCAGCGTCCGGGACAGGGGCTACGAGCAGTACTTC
cdr3_aa: CASSVRDRGYEQYF

d_call: -
clone_size: -
cdr3_length: 14
j_call: TRBJ2-7
v_call: TRBV7-9
cdr3_nt: TGTGCCAGCAGTCGACTAGACCAAGAGGGCGAGCAGTACTTC
cdr3_aa: CASSRLDQEGEQYF

d_call: -
clone_size: -
cdr3_length: 15
j_call: TRBJ2-1
v_call: TRBV7-9
cdr3_nt: TGTGCCAGCAGCCCCCGGGATAGGGTTTACAATGAGCAGTTCTTC
cdr3_aa: CASSPRDRVYNEQFF

d_call: -
clone_size: -
cdr3_length: 15
j_call: TRBJ2-7
v_call: TRBV28
cdr3_nt: TGTGCCAGCAGTAGGGGACCTACCCTGGTCTACGAGCAGTACTTC
cdr3_aa: CASSRGPTLVYEQYF

d_call: -
clone_size: -
cdr3_length: 16
j_call: TRBJ2-7
v_call: TRBV5-3
cdr3_nt: TGTGCCAGAAGCCTAGCTGACGGACACTTCTCCTACGAGCAGTACTTC
cdr3_aa: CARSLADGHFSYEQYF

d_call: TRBD2
clone_size: -
cdr3_length: 16
j_call: TRBJ2-3
v_call: TRBV19
cdr3_nt: TGTGCCAGTAGAAGCGGACTAGCGGGGAGCACAGATACGCAGTATTTT
cdr3_aa: CASRSGLAGSTDTQYF

d_call: TRBD2
clone_size: once
cdr3_length: 15
j_call: TRBJ2-5
v_call: TRBV29-1
cdr3_nt: TGCAGCGTACCGGGACGGACTAGCGGGAAGGAGACCCAGTACTTC
cdr3_aa: CSVPGRTSGKETQYF

d_call: -
clone_size: once
cdr3_length: 17
j_call: TRBJ1-2
v_call: TRBV5-1
cdr3_nt: TGCGCCAGCAGCCCCTCCCAAAAGCAGGGAGCTAACTATGGCTACACCTTC
cdr3_aa: CASSPSQKQGANYGYTF

d_call: TRBD2
clone_size: -
cdr3_length: 16
j_call: TRBJ2-1
v_call: TRBV11-2
cdr3_nt: TGTGCCAGCAGCCCGCCGGGACTAGCGGGATACAATGAGCAGTTCTTC
cdr3_aa: CASSPPGLAGYNEQFF

d_call: TRBD2
clone_size: -
cdr3_length: 16
j_call: TRBJ2-2
v_call: TRBV5-1
cdr3_nt: TGCGCCAGCAGCTTGGGACTAGCGGGACCCCCCGGGGAGCTGTTTTTT
cdr3_aa: CASSLGLAGPPGELFF

d_call: -
clone_size: -
cdr3_length: 14
j_call: TRBJ1-2
v_call: TRBV6-1
cdr3_nt: TGTGCCAGCAGTGAAGTTAGCGGCGTGGGAGGCTACACCTTC
cdr3_aa: CASSEVSGVGGYTF

d_call: TRBD1
clone_size: -
cdr3_length: 12
j_call: TRBJ2-7
v_call: TRBV30
cdr3_nt: TGTGCCTGGACGGACAGGGCCTACGAGCAGTACTTC
cdr3_aa: CAWTDRAYEQYF

d_call: TRBD2
clone_size: -
cdr3_length: 15
j_call: TRBJ2-1
v_call: TRBV28
cdr3_nt: TGTGCCAGCAGTTTCGCAGCGGGAGAGTACAATGAGCAGTTCTTC
cdr3_aa: CASSFAAGEYNEQFF

d_call: -
clone_size: -
cdr3_length: 13
j_call: TRBJ2-2
v_call: TRBV6-4
cdr3_nt: TGTGCCAGCAGTGACTCCAGCACCGGGGAGCTGTTTTTT
cdr3_aa: CASSDSSTGELFF

d_call: -
clone_size: -
cdr3_length: 13
j_call: TRBJ2-3
v_call: TRBV6-1
cdr3_nt: TGTGCCAGCATTCTAGACTTCACAGATACGCAGTATTTT
cdr3_aa: CASILDFTDTQYF

d_call: TRBD1
clone_size: -
cdr3_length: 13
j_call: TRBJ2-1
v_call: TRBV18
cdr3_nt: TGTGCCAGCTCCAGGACAGGGGTCGGTGAGCAGTTCTTC
cdr3_aa: CASSRTGVGEQFF

d_call: -
clone_size: -
cdr3_length: 14
j_call: TRBJ2-7
v_call: TRBV6-5
cdr3_nt: TGTGCCAGCAGTTACGCAGGGGCTCATAACGAGCAGTACTTC
cdr3_aa: CASSYAGAHNEQYF

d_call: -
clone_size: -
cdr3_length: 12
j_call: TRBJ1-5
v_call: TRBV28
cdr3_nt: TGTGCCAGCAGTCGGGGAAATCAGCCCCAGCATTTT
cdr3_aa: CASSRGNQPQHF

d_call: -
clone_size: -
cdr3_length: 13
j_call: TRBJ1-3
v_call: TRBV7-6
cdr3_nt: TGTGCCAGCAGCCCCGGGACAGGAAACACCATATATTTT
cdr3_aa: CASSPGTGNTIYF

d_call: TRBD2
clone_size: -
cdr3_length: 15
j_call: TRBJ2-5
v_call: TRBV6-5
cdr3_nt: TGTGCCAGCAGTGCCGGGACTAGTCTCCAAGAGACCCAGTACTTC
cdr3_aa: CASSAGTSLQETQYF

d_call: -
clone_size: -
cdr3_length: 14
j_call: TRBJ1-1
v_call: TRBV21-1
cdr3_nt: TGTGCCAGCACCGAGAACAGGCTGGGCACTGAAGCTTTCTTT
cdr3_aa: CASTENRLGTEAFF

d_call: -
clone_size: few
cdr3_length: 13
j_call: TRBJ1-2
v_call: TRBV30
cdr3_nt: TGTGCCTGGAGCGAGACAGGTCAATATGGCTACACCTTC
cdr3_aa: CAWSETGQYGYTF

d_call: -
clone_size: once
cdr3_length: 15
j_call: TRBJ2-6
v_call: TRBV5-1
cdr3_nt: TGCGCCAGCAGCCCCAGGGGAGCTGGGGCCAACGTCCTGACTTTC
cdr3_aa: CASSPRGAGANVLTF

d_call: -
clone_size: -
cdr3_length: 14
j_call: TRBJ1-1
v_call: TRBV2
cdr3_nt: TGTGCCAGCAGTGAATCGGTTAGGCACACTGAAGCTTTCTTT
cdr3_aa: CASSESVRHTEAFF

d_call: TRBD1
clone_size: -
cdr3_length: 13
j_call: TRBJ2-7
v_call: TRBV6-5
cdr3_nt: TGTGCCAGCAGTTACTCTAAGAGGGGGCGCGAGTACTTC
cdr3_aa: CASSYSKRGREYF

d_call: TRBD1
clone_size: -
cdr3_length: 14
j_call: TRBJ1-2
v_call: TRBV28
cdr3_nt: TGTGCCAGCAGTACACCAGGGACAGTCTATGGCTACACCTTC
cdr3_aa: CASSTPGTVYGYTF

d_call: TRBD2
clone_size: -
cdr3_length: 15
j_call: TRBJ2-7
v_call: TRBV6-5
cdr3_nt: TGTGCCAGCAGACTGACTAGCGGGAGTCCCTACGAGCAGTACTTC
cdr3_aa: CASRLTSGSPYEQYF

d_call: TRBD2
clone_size: -
cdr3_length: 16
j_call: TRBJ2-3
v_call: TRBV9
cdr3_nt: TGTGCCAGCAGCGGCGGACTAGCGGGCCGCACAGATACGCAGTATTTT
cdr3_aa: CASSGGLAGRTDTQYF

d_call: -
clone_size: -
cdr3_length: 15
j_call: TRBJ2-3
v_call: TRBV9
cdr3_nt: TGTGCCAGCAGCCTGTCGGGAGTCGAGACAGATACGCAGTATTTT
cdr3_aa: CASSLSGVETDTQYF

d_call: TRBD2
clone_size: -
cdr3_length: 14
j_call: TRBJ2-7
v_call: TRBV6-6
cdr3_nt: TGTGCCAGCAGTTACCCCGGGACTAGCCGCGAGCAGTACTTC
cdr3_aa: CASSYPGTSREQYF

d_call: -
clone_size: -
cdr3_length: 14
j_call: TRBJ2-1
v_call: TRBV28
cdr3_nt: TGTGCCAGCAGTCTTCCCCGTGGTAGCAATGAGCAGTTCTTC
cdr3_aa: CASSLPRGSNEQFF

d_call: TRBD1
clone_size: -
cdr3_length: 13
j_call: TRBJ1-1
v_call: TRBV30
cdr3_nt: TGTGCCTGGGGGACAGGGGGGAACACTGAAGCTTTCTTT
cdr3_aa: CAWGTGGNTEAFF

d_call: -
clone_size: -
cdr3_length: 14
j_call: TRBJ2-1
v_call: TRBV27
cdr3_nt: TGTGCCAGCAGTCCCTGGGCGAACTACAATGAGCAGTTCTTC
cdr3_aa: CASSPWANYNEQFF

d_call: -
clone_size: -
cdr3_length: 17
j_call: TRBJ2-2
v_call: TRBV27
cdr3_nt: TGTGCCAGCAGTTCTCCCATAGCGTTGGGGAACACCGGGGAGCTGTTTTTT
cdr3_aa: CASSSPIALGNTGELFF

d_call: -
clone_size: -
cdr3_length: 16
j_call: TRBJ2-1
v_call: TRBV29-1
cdr3_nt: TGCAGCGTTGAAGGGGAACAGGGCAGCTCCTACAATGAGCAGTTCTTC
cdr3_aa: CSVEGEQGSSYNEQFF

d_call: TRBD1
clone_size: few
cdr3_length: 14
j_call: TRBJ1-1
v_call: TRBV6-5
cdr3_nt: TGTGCCAGCAGTAAACAGGGGTTGGACACTGAAGCTTTCTTT
cdr3_aa: CASSKQGLDTEAFF

d_call: -
clone_size: -
cdr3_length: 15
j_call: TRBJ2-7
v_call: TRBV28
cdr3_nt: TGTGCCAGCAGTTTATCCCCCGGGAAAGGGTACGAGCAGTACTTC
cdr3_aa: CASSLSPGKGYEQYF

d_call: TRBD1
clone_size: -
cdr3_length: 14
j_call: TRBJ1-2
v_call: TRBV27
cdr3_nt: TGTGCCAGCAGAGGGACAGACAAACAACATGGCTACACCTTC
cdr3_aa: CASRGTDKQHGYTF

d_call: -
clone_size: -
cdr3_length: 13
j_call: TRBJ1-5
v_call: TRBV19
cdr3_nt: TGTGCCAGTAGTATCGGACCCAATCAGCCCCAGCATTTT
cdr3_aa: CASSIGPNQPQHF

d_call: -
clone_size: -
cdr3_length: 13
j_call: TRBJ1-1
v_call: TRBV25-1
cdr3_nt: TGTGCCAGCAGTTTACAGGGGAACACTGAAGCTTTCTTT
cdr3_aa: CASSLQGNTEAFF

d_call: -
clone_size: once
cdr3_length: 14
j_call: TRBJ2-5
v_call: TRBV5-4
cdr3_nt: TGTGCCAGCAGCTTGGCGGGGGCACGGGAGACCCAGTACTTC
cdr3_aa: CASSLAGARETQYF

d_call: -
clone_size: -
cdr3_length: 12
j_call: TRBJ2-7
v_call: TRBV28
cdr3_nt: TGTGCCAGCAGGGGCCCTTCCTACGAGCAGTACTTC
cdr3_aa: CASRGPSYEQYF

d_call: -
clone_size: -
cdr3_length: 15
j_call: TRBJ1-1
v_call: TRBV15
cdr3_nt: TGTGCCACCACAACGTCAGGACTCCGGAACACTGAAGCTTTCTTT
cdr3_aa: CATTTSGLRNTEAFF

d_call: -
clone_size: few
cdr3_length: 13
j_call: TRBJ1-2
v_call: TRBV30
cdr3_nt: TGTGCCTGGAGTGTACGGGCAGGGCTCGGCTACACCTTC
cdr3_aa: CAWSVRAGLGYTF

d_call: -
clone_size: -
cdr3_length: 14
j_call: TRBJ1-1
v_call: TRBV7-9
cdr3_nt: TGTGCCAGCAGCTTTCTAAGGGATAACACTGAAGCTTTCTTT
cdr3_aa: CASSFLRDNTEAFF

d_call: TRBD2
clone_size: -
cdr3_length: 14
j_call: TRBJ2-7
v_call: TRBV6-6
cdr3_nt: TGTGCCAGCAGACGGACTAGCGGTTCCTACGAGCAGTACTTC
cdr3_aa: CASRRTSGSYEQYF

d_call: -
clone_size: -
cdr3_length: 13
j_call: TRBJ2-1
v_call: TRBV7-3
cdr3_nt: TGTGCCAGCAGCCGGACTCCCTACAATGAGCAGTTCTTC
cdr3_aa: CASSRTPYNEQFF